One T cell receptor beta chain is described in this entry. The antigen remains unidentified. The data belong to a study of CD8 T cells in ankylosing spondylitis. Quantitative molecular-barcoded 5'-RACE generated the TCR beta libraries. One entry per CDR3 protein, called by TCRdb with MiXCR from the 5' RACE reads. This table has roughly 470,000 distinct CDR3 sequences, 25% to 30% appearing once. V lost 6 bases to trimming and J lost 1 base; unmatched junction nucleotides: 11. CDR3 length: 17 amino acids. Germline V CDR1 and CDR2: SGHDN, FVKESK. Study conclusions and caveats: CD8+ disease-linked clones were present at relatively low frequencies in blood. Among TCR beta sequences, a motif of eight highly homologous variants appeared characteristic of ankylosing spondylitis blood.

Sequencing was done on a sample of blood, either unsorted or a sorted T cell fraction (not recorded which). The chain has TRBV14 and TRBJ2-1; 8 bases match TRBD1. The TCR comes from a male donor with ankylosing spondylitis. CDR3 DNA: TGTGCCAGCAGTCTCCTGCCAGGGGGCCCGTCCTACAATGAGCAGTTCTTC. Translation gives CASSLLPGGPSYNEQFF.